Listed below are T cell receptor beta chains from one sample, sequenced in a study of T cells after yellow fever vaccination. TCRdb reanalysed the 5' RACE reads using MiXCR and keeps one entry per CDR3 protein. The sample includes a few hundred thousand distinct CDR3 sequences, about 8.3% seen only once; the top ten take 17%. The sequenced sample was PBMCs, obtained about 49 days after the first yellow fever vaccination. Every receptor here comes from a man aged 18 to 30 who received the YFV17D yellow fever vaccine. Each CDR3 is given with its conserved first and last residue. The order of the fields is V gene, clone size, CDR3 protein. The size entry is marked missing in some rows and otherwise reads once, few, many or a size class.

>TRBV20-1|few
CSALPQGRGTDTQYF
>TRBV6-1|many
CASTPGENYGYTF
>TRBV6-2/TRBV6-3|few
CASSPQGALAGGDEQFF
>TRBV18|.
CASSPRDRAQPNYGYTF
>TRBV6-1|few
CASSEETAEGNTIYF
>TRBV20-1|.
CCARRRADRGPYGYTF
>TRBV7-2|few
CASSPRTGAGTVEAFF
>TRBV2|many
CASSVVGGAYGYTF
>TRBV5-1|.
CASRPGPWDEQFF
>TRBV7-8|.
CASSSTRETQYF
>TRBV20-1|many
CSAGTSPDGGTQYF
>TRBV7-9|few
CASSFTGGNAEAFF
>TRBV7-2|.
CASSSGGGGNTEAFF
>TRBV7-2|.
CASRHSDRNTGELFF
>TRBV6-6|few
CASSYRDTQYF
>TRBV12-3/TRBV12-4|.
CASSAPGQGAEGYTF
>TRBV28|.
CASSPSRETEYF
>TRBV12-3/TRBV12-4|few
CASTFAGTVKDTQYF
>TRBV5-1|.
CASSDRGYNEQFF
>TRBV5-4|.
CASREAGGVGETQYF
>TRBV7-3|few
CASSRPTYSDTQYF
>TRBV18|few
CASSRGEETEQFF
>TRBV19|few
CASRTGRGYTF
>TRBV5-5|many
CASSLEAWSGNTEAFF
>TRBV10-3|.
CAISDTGKTGNTIYF
>TRBV6-1|few
CASSTGLAGEETQYF
>TRBV6-5|.
CASSSDRGLTYEQYF
>TRBV6-2/TRBV6-3|few
CASSPPGLPDEQFF
>TRBV18|.
CASSPIPATGANTEAFF
>TRBV20-1|many
CSARIVAGSTDTQYF
>TRBV12-3/TRBV12-4|.
CASSFGRLGQFF
>TRBV5-1|many
CASSGGQGGELFF
>TRBV18|many
CASSPTGQGGYEQYF
>TRBV6-6|.
CASTLTGRETQYF
>TRBV19|few
CASSISPSGAYNEQFF
>TRBV15|few
CATSRDRASYEQYF
>TRBV29-1|.
CSVGGSFSYEQYF
>TRBV2|few
CASSVGSSYNEQFF
>TRBV5-4|.
CASKLAGGLVDTQYF
>TRBV7-6|many
CASSARTTGGFNEQFF
>TRBV13|few
CASSSADTGELFF